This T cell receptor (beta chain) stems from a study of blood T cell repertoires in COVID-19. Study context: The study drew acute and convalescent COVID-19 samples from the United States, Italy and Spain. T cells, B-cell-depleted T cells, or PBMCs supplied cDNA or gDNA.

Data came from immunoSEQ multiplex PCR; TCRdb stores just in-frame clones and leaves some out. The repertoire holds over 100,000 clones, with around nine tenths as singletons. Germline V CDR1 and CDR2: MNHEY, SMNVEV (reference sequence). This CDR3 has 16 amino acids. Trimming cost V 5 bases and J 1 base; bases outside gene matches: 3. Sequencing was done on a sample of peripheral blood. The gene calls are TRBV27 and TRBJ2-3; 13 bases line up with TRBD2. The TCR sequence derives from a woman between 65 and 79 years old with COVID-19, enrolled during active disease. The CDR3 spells CASSPGLAGGTDTQYF. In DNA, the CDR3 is TGTGCCAGCAGTCCAGGACTAGCGGGGGGCACAGATACGCAGTATTTT.